This T cell receptor (beta chain) appears in the sequencing data of a study of beta chain features in type 1 diabetes. About the research overall: Examination covered around 98,000,000 sorted cells spanning all samples.

In the case of this clone: The antigen is not known.

The CDR3 is 14 residues long. Per the germline V gene, CDR1 is SGHTA and CDR2 is FQGNSA. V lost 5 bases and J lost 3; bases outside the gene matches: 3. General study points: For patients, the naive, central memory and Treg TCRB repertoires appeared more alike than for healthy donors. In all four CD4+ subsets, TCRB CDR3 length was significantly, moderately reduced in type 1 diabetes.

The authors reverse transcribed all of the isolated RNA, so sequencing captured expressed TCRB transcripts. Profiled with immunoSEQ multiplex PCR; TCRdb holds only in-frame clones, not every one. The table includes almost 350,000 clones, around 9.7% detected once. Sequencing was done on a sample of central memory CD4+ T cells from blood. The rearrangement links TRBV7-2 to TRBJ2-5; TRBD2 aligns across 10 bases. The sequence was collected from a man aged 25-40 years with type 1 diabetes. CDR3 amino acids: CASSRGLAEETQYF. CDR3 bases: TGTGCCAGCAGCCGCGGACTAGCGGAAGAGACCCAGTACTTC.